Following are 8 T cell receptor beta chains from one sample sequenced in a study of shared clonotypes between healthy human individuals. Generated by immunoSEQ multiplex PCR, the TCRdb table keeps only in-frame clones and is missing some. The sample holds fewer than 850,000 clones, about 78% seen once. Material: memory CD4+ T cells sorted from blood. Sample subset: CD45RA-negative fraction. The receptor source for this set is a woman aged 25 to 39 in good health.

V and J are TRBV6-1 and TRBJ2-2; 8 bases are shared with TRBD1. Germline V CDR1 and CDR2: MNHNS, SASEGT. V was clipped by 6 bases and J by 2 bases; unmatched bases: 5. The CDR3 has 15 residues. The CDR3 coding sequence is TGTGCCAGCAGCCACAGGGGGATTAACACCGGGGAGCTGTTTTTT. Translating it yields CASSHRGINTGELFF.

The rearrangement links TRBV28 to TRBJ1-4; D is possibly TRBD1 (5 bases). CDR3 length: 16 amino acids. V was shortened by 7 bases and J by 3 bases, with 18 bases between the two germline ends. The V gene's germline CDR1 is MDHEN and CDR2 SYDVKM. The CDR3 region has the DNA TGTGCCAGCATGTCCGGGGCCCGTTCTGCTAATGAAAAACTGTTTTTT. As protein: CASMSGARSANEKLFF.

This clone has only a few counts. CDR3: CASSPRPGSSTDTQYF. CDR3 nucleotides: TGTGCCAGCAGCCCTAGACCCGGATCTAGCACAGATACGCAGTATTTT. The rearrangement joins TRBV7-8 to TRBJ2-3; D call uncertain. V lost 5 bases to trimming and J lost 0 bases, with 15 bases between them. CDR3 length: 16 residues. Germline assignment: CDR1 SGHVS and CDR2 FQNEAQ.

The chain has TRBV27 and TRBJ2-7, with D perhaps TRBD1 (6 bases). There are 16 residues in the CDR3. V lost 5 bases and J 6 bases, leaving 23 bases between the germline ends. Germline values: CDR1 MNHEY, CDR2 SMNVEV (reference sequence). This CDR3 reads CASSGFIRTVPFEQYF. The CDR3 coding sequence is TGTGCCAGCAGTGGTTTCATTAGGACAGTTCCCTTCGAGCAGTACTTC.

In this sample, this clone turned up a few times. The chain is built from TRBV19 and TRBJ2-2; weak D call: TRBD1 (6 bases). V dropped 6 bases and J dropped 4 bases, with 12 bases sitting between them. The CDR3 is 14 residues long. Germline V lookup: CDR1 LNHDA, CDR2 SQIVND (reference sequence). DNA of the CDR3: TGTGCCAGTAGGCCGGACAGAATCACCGGGGAGCTGTTTTTT. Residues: CASRPDRITGELFF.

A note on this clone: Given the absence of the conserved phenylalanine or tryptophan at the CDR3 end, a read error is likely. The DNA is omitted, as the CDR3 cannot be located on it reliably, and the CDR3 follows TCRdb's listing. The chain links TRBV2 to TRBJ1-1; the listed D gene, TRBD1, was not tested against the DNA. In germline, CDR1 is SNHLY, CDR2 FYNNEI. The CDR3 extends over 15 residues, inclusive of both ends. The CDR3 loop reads CASRPTGQGSYNQTL.

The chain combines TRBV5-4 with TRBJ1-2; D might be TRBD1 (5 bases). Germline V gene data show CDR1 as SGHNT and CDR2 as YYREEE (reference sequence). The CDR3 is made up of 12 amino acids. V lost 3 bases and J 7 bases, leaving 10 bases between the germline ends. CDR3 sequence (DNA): TGTGCCAGCAGCTGGGGGTCCGTTGGCTACACCTTC. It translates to CASSWGSVGYTF.

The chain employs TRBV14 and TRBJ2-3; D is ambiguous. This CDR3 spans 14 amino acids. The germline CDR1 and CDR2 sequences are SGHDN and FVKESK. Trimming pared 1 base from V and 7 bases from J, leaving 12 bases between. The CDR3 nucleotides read TGTGCCAGCAGCCAAGCGCTAACTCTAAATACGCAGTATTTT. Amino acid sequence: CASSQALTLNTQYF.